These 5 T cell receptor beta chains came from one sample sequenced in a study of cytomegalovirus exposure and HLA in healthy donors. Primers: 60 Vbeta forward and 13 Jbeta reverse. Method: immunoSEQ multiplex PCR; TCRdb's copy keeps in-frame clones and lacks some. Here the sample spans 90,000 to 100,000 clones, 75% to 80% being singletons. Sequenced material: PBMCs. These receptors were taken from a female donor in good health and CMV-seronegative.

This chain uses TRBV27 with TRBJ1-2; no definite D call. V shed 2 bases and J shed 3 bases, with 13 bases lying between them. The germline CDR1 and CDR2 sequences are MNHEY and SMNVEV (reference sequence). This CDR3 has 15 amino acids. The CDR3 protein is CASSLGSAGYYGYTF. The CDR3 DNA reads as TGTGCCAGCAGTTTAGGCTCGGCCGGGTACTATGGCTACACCTTC.

This chain joins TRBV5-4 and TRBJ2-1, with 7 bases lining up with TRBD2. Germline assignment: CDR1 SGHNT and CDR2 YYREEE (reference sequence). The junction had 7 bases not matched to a gene; V was cut back by 0 bases and J by 10 bases. The CDR3 is 14 residues long. The CDR3 nucleotides read TGTGCCAGCAGCTTGGGGGAGGGGAGGCGGGAGCAGTTCTTC. This sequence encodes CASSLGEGRREQFF.

The V gene is TRBV28, the J gene TRBJ2-1; D might be TRBD1 (5 bases). The germline gives CDR1 MDHEN, CDR2 SYDVKM. V was cut by 7 bases and J by 5 bases, with 18 bases left in between. The CDR3 runs to 15 residues. CDR3 loop: CASTNPRVRNNEQFF. In DNA, the CDR3 is TGTGCCAGCACGAACCCCAGGGTGCGAAACAATGAGCAGTTCTTC.

This chain uses TRBV6-5 with TRBJ1-4; unclear D gene. This CDR3 has 13 residues. Germline CDR1 MNHEY, CDR2 SVGAGI. Trimming took 2 bases from V and 8 from J, leaving 9 bases between them. CDR3 bases: TGTGCCAGCAGTTACACACAAGTGGAAAAACTGTTTTTT. Its translation: CASSYTQVEKLFF.

The J gene is TRBJ2-2, the V gene TRBV10-1, with 10 bases that match TRBD2. The germline V gene encodes CDR1 WNHNN and CDR2 SYGVQD (reference sequence). V lost 6 bases to trimming and J lost 4 bases; unmatched junction nucleotides: 5. The CDR3 contains 15 residues. CDR3 region: CASSDSSGGTGELFF. The CDR3 DNA reads TGCGCCAGCAGCGATTCTAGCGGGGGCACCGGGGAGCTGTTTTTT.